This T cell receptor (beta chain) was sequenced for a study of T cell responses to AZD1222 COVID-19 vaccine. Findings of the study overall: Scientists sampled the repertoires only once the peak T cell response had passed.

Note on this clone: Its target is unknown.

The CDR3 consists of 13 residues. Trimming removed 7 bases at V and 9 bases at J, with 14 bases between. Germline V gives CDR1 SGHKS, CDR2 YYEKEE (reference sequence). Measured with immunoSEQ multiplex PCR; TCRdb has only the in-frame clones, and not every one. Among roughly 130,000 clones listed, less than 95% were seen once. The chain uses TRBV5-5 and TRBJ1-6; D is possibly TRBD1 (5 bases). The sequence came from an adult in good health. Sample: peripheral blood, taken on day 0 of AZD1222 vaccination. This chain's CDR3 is CASSGQAGSPLHF. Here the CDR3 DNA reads TGTGCCAGCTCAGGGCAAGCTGGTTCACCCCTCCACTTT.